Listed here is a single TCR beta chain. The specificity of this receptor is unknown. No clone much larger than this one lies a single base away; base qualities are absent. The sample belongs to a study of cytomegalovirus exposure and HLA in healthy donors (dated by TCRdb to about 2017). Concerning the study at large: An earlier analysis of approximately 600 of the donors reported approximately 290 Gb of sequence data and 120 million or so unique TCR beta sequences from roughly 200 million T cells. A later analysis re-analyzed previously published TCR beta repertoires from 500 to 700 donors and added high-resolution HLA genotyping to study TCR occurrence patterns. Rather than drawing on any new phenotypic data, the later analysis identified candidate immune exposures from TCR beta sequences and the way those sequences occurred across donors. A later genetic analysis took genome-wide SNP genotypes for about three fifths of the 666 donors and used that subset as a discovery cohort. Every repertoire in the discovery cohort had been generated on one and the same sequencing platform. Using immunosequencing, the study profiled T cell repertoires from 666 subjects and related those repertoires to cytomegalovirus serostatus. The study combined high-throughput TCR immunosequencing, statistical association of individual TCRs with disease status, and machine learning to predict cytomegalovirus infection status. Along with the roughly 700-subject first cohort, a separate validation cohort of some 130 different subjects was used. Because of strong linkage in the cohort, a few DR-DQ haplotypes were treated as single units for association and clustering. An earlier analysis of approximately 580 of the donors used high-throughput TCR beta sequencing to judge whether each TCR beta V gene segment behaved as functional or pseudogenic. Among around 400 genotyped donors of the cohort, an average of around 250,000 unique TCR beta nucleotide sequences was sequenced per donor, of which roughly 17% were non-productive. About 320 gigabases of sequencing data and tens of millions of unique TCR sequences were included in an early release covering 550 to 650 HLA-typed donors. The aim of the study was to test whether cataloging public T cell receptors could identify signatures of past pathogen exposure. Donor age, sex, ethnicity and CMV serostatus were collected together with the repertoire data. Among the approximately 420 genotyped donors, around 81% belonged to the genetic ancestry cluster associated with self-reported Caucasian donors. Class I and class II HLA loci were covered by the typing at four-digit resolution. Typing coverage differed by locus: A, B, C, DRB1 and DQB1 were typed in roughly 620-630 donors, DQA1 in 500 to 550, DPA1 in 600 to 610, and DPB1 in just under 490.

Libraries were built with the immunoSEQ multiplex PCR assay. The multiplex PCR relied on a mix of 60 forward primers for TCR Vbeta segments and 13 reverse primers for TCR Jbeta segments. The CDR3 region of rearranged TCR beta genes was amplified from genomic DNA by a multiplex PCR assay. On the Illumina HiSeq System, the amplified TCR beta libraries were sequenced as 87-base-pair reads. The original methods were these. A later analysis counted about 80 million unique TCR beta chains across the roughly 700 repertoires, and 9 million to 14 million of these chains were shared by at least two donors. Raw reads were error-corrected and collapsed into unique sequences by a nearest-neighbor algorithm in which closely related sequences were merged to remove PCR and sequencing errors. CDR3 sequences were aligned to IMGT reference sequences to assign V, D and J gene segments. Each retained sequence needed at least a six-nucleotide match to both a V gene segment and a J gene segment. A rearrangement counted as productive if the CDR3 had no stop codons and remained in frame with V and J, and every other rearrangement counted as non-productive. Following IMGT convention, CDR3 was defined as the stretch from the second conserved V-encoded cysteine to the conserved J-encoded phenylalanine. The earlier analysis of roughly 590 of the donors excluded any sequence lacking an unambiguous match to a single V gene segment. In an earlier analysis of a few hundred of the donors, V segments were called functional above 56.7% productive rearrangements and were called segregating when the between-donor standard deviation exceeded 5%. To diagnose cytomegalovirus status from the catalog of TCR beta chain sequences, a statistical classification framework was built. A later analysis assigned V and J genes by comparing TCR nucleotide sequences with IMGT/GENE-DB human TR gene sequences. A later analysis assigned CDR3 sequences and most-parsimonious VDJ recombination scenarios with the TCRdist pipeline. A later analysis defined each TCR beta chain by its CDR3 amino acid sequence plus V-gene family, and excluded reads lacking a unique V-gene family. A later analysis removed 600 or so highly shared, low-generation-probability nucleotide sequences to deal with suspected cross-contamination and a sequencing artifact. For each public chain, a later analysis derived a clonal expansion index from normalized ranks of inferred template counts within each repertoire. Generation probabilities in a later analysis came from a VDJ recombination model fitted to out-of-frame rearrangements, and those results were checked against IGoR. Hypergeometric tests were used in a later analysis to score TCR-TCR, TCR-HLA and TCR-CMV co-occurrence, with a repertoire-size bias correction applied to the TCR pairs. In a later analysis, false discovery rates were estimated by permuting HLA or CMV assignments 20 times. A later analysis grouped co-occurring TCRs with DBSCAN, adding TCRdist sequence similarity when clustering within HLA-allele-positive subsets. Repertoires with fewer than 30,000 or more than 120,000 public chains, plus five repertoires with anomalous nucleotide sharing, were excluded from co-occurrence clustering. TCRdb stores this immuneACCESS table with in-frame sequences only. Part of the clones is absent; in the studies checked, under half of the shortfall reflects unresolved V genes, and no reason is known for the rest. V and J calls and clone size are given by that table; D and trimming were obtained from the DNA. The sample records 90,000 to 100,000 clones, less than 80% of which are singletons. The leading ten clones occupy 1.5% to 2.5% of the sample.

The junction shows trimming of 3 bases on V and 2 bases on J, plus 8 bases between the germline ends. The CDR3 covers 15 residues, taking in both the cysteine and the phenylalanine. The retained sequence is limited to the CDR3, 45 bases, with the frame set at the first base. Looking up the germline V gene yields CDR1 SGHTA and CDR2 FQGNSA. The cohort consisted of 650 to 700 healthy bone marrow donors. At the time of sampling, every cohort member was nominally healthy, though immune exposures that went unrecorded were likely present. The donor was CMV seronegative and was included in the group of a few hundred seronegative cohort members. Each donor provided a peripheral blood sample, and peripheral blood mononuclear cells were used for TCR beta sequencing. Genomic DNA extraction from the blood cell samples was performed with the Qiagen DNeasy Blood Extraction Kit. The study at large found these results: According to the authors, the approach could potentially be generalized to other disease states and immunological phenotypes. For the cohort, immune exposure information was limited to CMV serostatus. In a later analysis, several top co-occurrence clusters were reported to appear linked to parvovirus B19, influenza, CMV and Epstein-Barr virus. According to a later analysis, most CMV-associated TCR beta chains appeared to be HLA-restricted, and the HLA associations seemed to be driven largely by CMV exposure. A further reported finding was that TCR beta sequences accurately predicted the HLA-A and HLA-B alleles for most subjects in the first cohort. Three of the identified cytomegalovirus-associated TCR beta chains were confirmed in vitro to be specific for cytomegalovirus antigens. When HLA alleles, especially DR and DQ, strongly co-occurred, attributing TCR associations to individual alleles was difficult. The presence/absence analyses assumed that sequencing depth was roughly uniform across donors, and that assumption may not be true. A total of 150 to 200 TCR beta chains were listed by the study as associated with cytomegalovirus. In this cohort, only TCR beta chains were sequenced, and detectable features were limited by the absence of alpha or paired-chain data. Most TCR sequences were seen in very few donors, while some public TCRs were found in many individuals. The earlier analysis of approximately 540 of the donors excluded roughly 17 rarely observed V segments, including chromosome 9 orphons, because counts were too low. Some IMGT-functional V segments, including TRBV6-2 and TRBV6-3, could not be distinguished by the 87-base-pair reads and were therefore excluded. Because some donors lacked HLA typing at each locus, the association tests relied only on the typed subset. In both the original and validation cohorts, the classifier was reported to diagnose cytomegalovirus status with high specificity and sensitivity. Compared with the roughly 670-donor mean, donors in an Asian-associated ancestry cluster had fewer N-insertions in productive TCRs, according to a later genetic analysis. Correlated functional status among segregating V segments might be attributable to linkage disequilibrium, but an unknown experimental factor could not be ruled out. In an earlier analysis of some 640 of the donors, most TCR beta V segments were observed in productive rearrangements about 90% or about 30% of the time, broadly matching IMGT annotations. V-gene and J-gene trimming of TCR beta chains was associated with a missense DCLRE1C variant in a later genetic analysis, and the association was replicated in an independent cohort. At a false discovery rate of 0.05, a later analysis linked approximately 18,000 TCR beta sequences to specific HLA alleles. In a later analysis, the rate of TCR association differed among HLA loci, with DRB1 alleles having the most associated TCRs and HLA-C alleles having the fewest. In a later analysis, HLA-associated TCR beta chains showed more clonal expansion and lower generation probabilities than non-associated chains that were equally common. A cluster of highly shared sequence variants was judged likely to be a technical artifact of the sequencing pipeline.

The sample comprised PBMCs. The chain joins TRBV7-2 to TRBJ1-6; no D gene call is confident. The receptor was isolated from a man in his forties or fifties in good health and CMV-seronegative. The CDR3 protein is CASSFRTTYNSPLHF. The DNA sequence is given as TGTGCCAGCAGCTTTAGGACTACCTATAATTCACCCCTCCACTTT.